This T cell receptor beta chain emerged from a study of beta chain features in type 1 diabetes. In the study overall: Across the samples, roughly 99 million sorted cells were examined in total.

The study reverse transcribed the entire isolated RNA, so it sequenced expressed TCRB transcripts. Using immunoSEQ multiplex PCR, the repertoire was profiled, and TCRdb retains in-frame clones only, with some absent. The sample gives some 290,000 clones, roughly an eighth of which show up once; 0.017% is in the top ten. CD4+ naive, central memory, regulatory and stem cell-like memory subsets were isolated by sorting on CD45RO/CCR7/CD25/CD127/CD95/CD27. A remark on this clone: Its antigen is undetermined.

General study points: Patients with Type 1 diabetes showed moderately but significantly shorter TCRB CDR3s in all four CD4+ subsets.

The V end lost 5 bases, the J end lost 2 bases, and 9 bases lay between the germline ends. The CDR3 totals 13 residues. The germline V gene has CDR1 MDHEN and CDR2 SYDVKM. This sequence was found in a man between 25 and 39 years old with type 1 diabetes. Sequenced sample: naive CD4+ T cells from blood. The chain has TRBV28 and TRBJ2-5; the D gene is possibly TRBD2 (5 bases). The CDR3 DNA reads TGTGCCAGCAGTCTGCCGGGGCAAGAGACCCAGTACTTC. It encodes CASSLPGQETQYF.